These T cell receptor beta chains were read from a single sample in a study of T-cell memory formation after mild COVID-19. MiXCR, applied by TCRdb to the 5' RACE reads, yields one record per CDR3 protein. The table lists 65,000 to 95,000 distinct CDR3 sequences, roughly 12% of them singletons. Input material: PBMCs or a T cell subset sorted from them (not recorded which). The source of these receptors is a man between 18 and 29 years old who had mild COVID-19 (a few samples of this study predate the infection). Cell type and time point are not known. Both conserved end residues are part of each CDR3. A D gene is named only where the DNA matches it firmly. The listing skips clone size in some rows; elsewhere it reads once, few, many or a size class.

>.|TRBJ2-5|TRBV7-9|.
TGTGCCAGCAGCCCGATTAACCAAGAGACCCAGTACTTC
CASSPINQETQYF
>.|TRBJ2-2|TRBV5-1|TRBD1
TGCGCCAGCAGCACCCGACAGGGGTGGACCGGGGAGCTGTTTTTT
CASSTRQGWTGELFF
>.|TRBJ1-5|TRBV29-1|.
TGCAGCGTTGAAGAAGGGCGGAATCAGCCCCAGCATTTT
CSVEEGRNQPQHF
>few|TRBJ1-2|TRBV11-2|.
TGTGCCAGCAGCTCCATTTACCGGGACAACGAGTATGGCTACACCTTC
CASSSIYRDNEYGYTF
>.|TRBJ2-2|TRBV28|.
TGTGCCAGCAGTTTTCGTAGGGGGAAAGGAGTCACTCCCCTAGCCGGGGAGCTGTTTTTT
CASSFRRGKGVTPLAGELFF
>.|TRBJ1-2|TRBV5-1|.
TGCGCCAGCAGCTTGAACCGGGTTGGCTATGGCTACACCTTC
CASSLNRVGYGYTF
>.|TRBJ2-7|TRBV7-2|.
TGTGCCAGCAGCTGGACCGGCGCCTACGAGCAGTACTTC
CASSWTGAYEQYF
>.|TRBJ2-5|TRBV7-7|.
TGTGCTAGCAGCCCAGAGGCGTACCAAGAGACCCAGTACTTC
CASSPEAYQETQYF
>few|TRBJ1-5|TRBV4-1|.
TGCGCCAGCAGCCAAGGTAAATTCACCTATCGCAATCAGCCCCAGCATTTT
CASSQGKFTYRNQPQHF
>few|TRBJ2-4|TRBV7-9|.
TGTGCCAGCAGCCCCCGGGATTGGGACATTCAGTACTTC
CASSPRDWDIQYF
>few|TRBJ2-3|TRBV5-1|TRBD1
TGCGCCAGCAGCAACGGACAGGGGACAGATACGCAGTATTTT
CASSNGQGTDTQYF
>few|TRBJ2-2|TRBV6-2/TRBV6-3|.
TGTGCCAGCAGTCTTACCTCGACCCGATTCGTCGGGGAGCTGTTTTTT
CASSLTSTRFVGELFF
>few|TRBJ1-1|TRBV9|.
TGTGCCAGCAGCCTAACGTTCCGGGGGAACACTGAAGCTTTCTTT
CASSLTFRGNTEAFF
>.|TRBJ2-5|TRBV18|.
TGTGCCAGCTCACCACAGTGGGGCCCGGGGGTTCGAGAGACCCAGTACTTC
CASSPQWGPGVRETQYF
>.|TRBJ2-1|TRBV7-9|.
TGTGCCAGCAGCTCAGGGGACTGGCTCAGCAATGAGCAGTTCTTC
CASSSGDWLSNEQFF
>.|TRBJ1-1|TRBV7-8|.
TGTGCCAGCAGAGGTCGGGCAGAGGATGAAGCTTTCTTT
CASRGRAEDEAFF
>few|TRBJ1-6|TRBV9|.
TGTGCCAGCAGCGTCGGGGGGAATTCACCCCTCCACTTT
CASSVGGNSPLHF
>.|TRBJ2-3|TRBV5-5|.
TGTGCCAGCAGCTTGGGGGCAGCGAGCACAGATACGCAGTATTTT
CASSLGAASTDTQYF
>.|TRBJ2-6|TRBV30|TRBD2
TGTGCCTCCGGGTCTAGCGGCATCTCTGGGGCCAACGTCCTGACTTTC
CASGSSGISGANVLTF
>few|TRBJ2-1|TRBV4-3|.
TGCGCCAGCAGCCAAGATGACCGCTACAATGAGCAGTTCTTC
CASSQDDRYNEQFF
>.|TRBJ1-1|TRBV29-1|.
TGCAGCGTGGGGCCGGGGAACACTGAAGCTTTCTTT
CSVGPGNTEAFF
>.|TRBJ1-1|TRBV5-6|.
TGTGCCAGCAGCTTTAAAATCGCGCGGGTGGGGAACACTGAAGCTTTCTTT
CASSFKIARVGNTEAFF
>.|TRBJ1-1|TRBV7-2|.
TGTGCCAGCAGCCCCGGTGGGTGGGGAGGCCAAGAAGCTTTCTTT
CASSPGGWGGQEAFF
>.|TRBJ1-2|TRBV5-6|.
TGTGCCAGCAGCTTTTTGGGTTCCGGCTACACCTTC
CASSFLGSGYTF
>.|TRBJ2-1|TRBV7-9|.
TGTGCCAGCAGAGACGATAACGAGCAGTTCTTC
CASRDDNEQFF
>.|TRBJ2-7|TRBV7-3|.
TGTGCCAGCAGCTTAGACGGTGATTGGGACGAGCAGTACTTC
CASSLDGDWDEQYF
>.|TRBJ2-7|TRBV29-1|TRBD1
TGCAGCGTCGGCCCGGGACAGGGGTACGAGCAGTACTTC
CSVGPGQGYEQYF
>.|TRBJ2-7|TRBV6-2/TRBV6-3|.
TGTGCCAGTCGGGACTACGAGCAGTACTTC
CASRDYEQYF
>medium-sized|TRBJ1-2|TRBV19|.
TGTGCCAGTAGAAGATCCCCGATGGCTGGCTACACCTTC
CASRRSPMAGYTF
>.|TRBJ2-7|TRBV6-2/TRBV6-3|.
TGTGCCAGCAGCCCCACCTCATCAGGGGCAGGTTACGAGCAGTACTTC
CASSPTSSGAGYEQYF
>few|TRBJ2-1|TRBV7-9|.
TGTGCCAGCAGCTTAGTTGCGTTGGGGTACAATGAGCAGTTCTTC
CASSLVALGYNEQFF
>.|TRBJ2-3|TRBV12-3/TRBV12-4|.
TGTGCCAGCAGACCCCGGGTCACAGATACGCAGTATTTT
CASRPRVTDTQYF
>few|TRBJ2-3|TRBV11-2|.
TGTGCCAGCAGCCCGGGGGGGGCGGTCAGGGGGCGATCCACAGATACGCAGTATTTT
CASSPGGAVRGRSTDTQYF
>.|TRBJ1-1|TRBV6-2/TRBV6-3|.
TGTGCCAGCAGTTACTCCGGGGAAGGGACTGAAGCTTTCTTT
CASSYSGEGTEAFF
>.|TRBJ2-7|TRBV29-1|.
TGCAGCGTTGTGGTCCCGGGCTCCTACGAGCAGTACTTC
CSVVVPGSYEQYF
>.|TRBJ2-1|TRBV7-9|.
TGTGCCAGCAGCCCAGGCCGGGGGCGCACCTACAATGAGCAGTTCTTC
CASSPGRGRTYNEQFF
>few|TRBJ2-7|TRBV7-6|TRBD1
TGTGCCAGCAGCTTCGGGACAGGGCTAACCTACGAGCAGTACTTC
CASSFGTGLTYEQYF
>few|TRBJ2-1|TRBV11-3|TRBD2
TGTGCCAGCAGCCAAAGACTAGCTCAATACAATGAGCAGTTCTTC
CASSQRLAQYNEQFF
>few|TRBJ2-1|TRBV9|.
TGTGCCAGCAGCGTATCTGACGGCTACAATGAGCAGTTCTTC
CASSVSDGYNEQFF
>few|TRBJ2-3|TRBV19|.
TGTGCCAGTAGTATGTATCCACTCACCGGAGGTGACACAGATACGCAGTATTTT
CASSMYPLTGGDTDTQYF
>.|TRBJ2-3|TRBV27|TRBD2
TGTGCCAGCGGGGGGGTACGTGGGCAGTATTTT
CASGGVRGQYF
>few|TRBJ1-5|TRBV30|TRBD1
TGTGCCTGGAGTGTACAGGGGGCGCCTAATCAGCCCCAGCATTTT
CAWSVQGAPNQPQHF
>.|TRBJ1-2|TRBV7-8|.
TGTGCCAGCAGCTTAGTGGCGGTTGGGGCGGGCTACACCTTC
CASSLVAVGAGYTF
>few|TRBJ1-6|TRBV6-5|TRBD1
TGTGCCAGCAGGGAGGGAGGGGGCTCACCCCTCCACTTT
CASREGGGSPLHF
>.|TRBJ2-3|TRBV7-2|.
TGTGCCAGCAGCCCATGGGACACCAGCCATACGCAGTATTTT
CASSPWDTSHTQYF
>few|TRBJ2-7|TRBV6-1|TRBD1
TGTGCCAGCAGACTAAGGACAGGGGGCTCCTACGAGCAGTACTTC
CASRLRTGGSYEQYF
>.|TRBJ2-5|TRBV6-2/TRBV6-3|.
TGTGCCAGCAGTTACGGGGGGGGCCCCAGTGGGACCCAGTACTTC
CASSYGGGPSGTQYF